These 26 T cell receptor beta chains were sequenced from one sample in a study of blood T cell repertoires in COVID-19. Profiled with immunoSEQ multiplex PCR; TCRdb holds only in-frame clones, not every one. The data show 95,000 to 120,000 clones, around 83% seen once. The specimen was peripheral blood. The receptor source for this set is a woman aged 60-75 years with COVID-19, enrolled during active disease.

The V gene is TRBV25-1, the J gene TRBJ1-1; possible D gene TRBD1, 6 bases. CDR3 size: 14 residues. From germline, CDR1 is MGHDK and CDR2 SYGVNS. The V and J ends lost 3 bases and 10 bases respectively, with 18 bases between them. CDR3 sequence reads: CASSDMTGAFRAFF. The CDR3 DNA reads as TGTGCCAGCAGTGATATGACAGGAGCCTTTCGAGCTTTCTTT.

This clone appeared a single time. V usage is TRBV2 and J usage is TRBJ1-5, with 8 bases lining up with TRBD1. The CDR3 has 14 amino acids. Per germline, CDR1 SNHLY and CDR2 FYNNEI. Trimming at V came to 4 bases and at J to 5 bases, leaving 4 bases not matched to a gene. The CDR3 sequence: CASSADRADQPQHF. As DNA, the CDR3 is TGTGCCAGCAGTGCGGACAGGGCGGATCAGCCCCAGCATTTT.

This rearrangement joins TRBV5-8 to TRBJ1-3; no clear D. The CDR3 totals 17 residues. The germline V gene has CDR1 SGHTS and CDR2 YDEGEE. Trimming removed 0 bases at V and 6 bases at J, with 19 bases between. The CDR3 nucleotides are TGTGCCAGCAGCTTGGCTTTGCCTCGAGGTCTCGAAAACACCATATATTTT. This encodes CASSLALPRGLENTIYF.

The chain joins TRBV29-1 to TRBJ2-3, with D perhaps matching TRBD1 (5 bases). The CDR3 totals 14 residues. CDR1 and CDR2 from the germline V gene are SQVTM and ANQGSEA. The V end was cut by 6 bases, the J end by 3 bases, with 16 bases between. The CDR3, as DNA: TGCAGCGTGACAGAGTTCGCCCAGACAGATACGCAGTATTTT. The encoded protein is CSVTEFAQTDTQYF.

In its sample, this clone was seen a few times. The same CDR3 can be traced to other DNA sequences in this sample. The chain recombines TRBV19 with TRBJ1-1; 7 bases map to TRBD1. The V gene end was trimmed by 5 bases and the J gene end by 2 bases; junction bases not matched to a gene: 5. CDR1 is LNHDA and CDR2 is SQIVND in the germline V gene (reference sequence). The CDR3 is 14 residues long. In DNA, the CDR3 is TGTGCCAGTAGTTCTCGACAGGGTAACACTGAAGCTTTCTTT. Amino acids: CASSSRQGNTEAFF.

This chain links TRBV18 with TRBJ2-2, with D perhaps matching TRBD2 (6 bases). Trimming cost V 3 bases and J 5 bases, with 13 bases left between them. The CDR3 is 15 residues long. Per germline, CDR1 KGHSH and CDR2 LQKENI. The CDR3 nucleotides read TGTGCCAGCTCACCCCCGGGACTGAGGACCGGGGAGCTGTTTTTT. This encodes CASSPPGLRTGELFF.

V gene TRBV2 combines with J gene TRBJ1-2; 9 bases map to TRBD1. This CDR3 contains 14 residues. In germline, CDR1 is SNHLY, CDR2 FYNNEI. V lost 6 bases and J lost 2; bases outside the gene matches: 4. CDR3 nucleotide sequence: TGTGCCAGCAGCGGGACAGGGAAGAACTATGGCTACACCTTC. The encoded protein is CASSGTGKNYGYTF.

The chain links TRBV2 to TRBJ1-1; the D gene is possibly TRBD1 (5 bases). Trimming took 1 base from V and 0 from J, leaving 21 bases between them. Germline V CDR1 and CDR2: SNHLY, FYNNEI. CDR3 length: 19 residues. CDR3 loop: CASSEGSLGGTDMNTEAFF. DNA of the CDR3: TGTGCCAGCAGTGAAGGATCTTTGGGAGGGACTGACATGAACACTGAAGCTTTCTTT.

This rearrangement joins TRBV6-5 to TRBJ1-3; D uncertain. Germline V gene lookup returns CDR1 MNHEY and CDR2 SVGAGI. Trimming removed 10 bases at V and 0 bases at J, with 13 bases between. The CDR3 contains 14 residues. CDR3 DNA: TGTGCCACCTTCCCACGGGGCTCTGGAAACACCATATATTTT. This sequence encodes CATFPRGSGNTIYF.

This sequence joins TRBV18 and TRBJ1-5, with 9 bases identical to TRBD1. V gave up 3 bases and J gave up 0 bases; unmatched junction bases: 3. CDR3 length: 16 residues. CDR1 is KGHSH and CDR2 is LQKENI in the germline V gene. The CDR3 nucleotides are TGTGCCAGCTCACCTGGACAGGGGAATAGCAATCAGCCCCAGCATTTT. Residues: CASSPGQGNSNQPQHF.

The chain links TRBV6-5 to TRBJ1-5; 8 bases match TRBD1. The V gene end was trimmed by 10 bases and the J gene end by 0 bases; junction bases not matched to a gene: 5. CDR3 length equals 14 residues. Germline CDR1 is MNHEY and CDR2 is SVGAGI. The CDR3, as DNA: TGTGCCACCGACAGGGGCTATAGCAATCAGCCCCAGCATTTT. This sequence encodes CATDRGYSNQPQHF.

The rearrangement uses TRBV19 and TRBJ1-1, with D possibly matching TRBD1 (6 bases). Trimming left V 5 bases short and J 4 bases short, with 14 bases between. The CDR3 runs 14 residues. Germline V CDR1 and CDR2: LNHDA, SQIVND (reference sequence). This CDR3 reads CASSVQGRGTEAFF. The CDR3 coding sequence is TGTGCCAGTAGTGTGCAGGGGAGGGGCACTGAAGCTTTCTTT.

V gene TRBV7-2 combines with J gene TRBJ2-5, with 11 bases lining up with TRBD2. The CDR3 is 15 amino acids. Germline V lookup: CDR1 SGHTA, CDR2 FQGNSA. V shed 3 bases and J 4 bases; nucleotides not matched to a gene: 4. For the CDR3, the DNA is TGTGCCAGCAGCTTTAGCGGGGGGGCGGGAGAGACCCAGTACTTC. Protein: CASSFSGGAGETQYF.

The chain recombines TRBV6-5 with TRBJ1-1; weak D call: TRBD1 (5 bases). The V end lost 6 bases, the J end lost 0 bases, and 8 bases lay between the germline ends. Germline CDR1 MNHEY, CDR2 SVGAGI. CDR3 length: 13 residues. The CDR3 DNA is TGTGCCAGCAGGAAGGACATGAACACTGAAGCTTTCTTT. This sequence encodes CASRKDMNTEAFF.

This sequence joins TRBV4-1 and TRBJ1-2, with a tentative D call TRBD1 (6 bases). Germline V gives CDR1 MGHRA, CDR2 YSYEKL. Deletions cut 3 bases from V and 5 bases from J, with 13 bases between. This CDR3 region has 14 residues. CDR3 DNA: TGCGCCAGCAGCCAGGACAGAGGTGCATATGGCTACACCTTC. Amino acids: CASSQDRGAYGYTF.

This clone is a singleton in its sample. The chain employs TRBV5-6 and TRBJ2-7; 7 bases are shared with TRBD1. The junction had 8 bases not matched to a gene; V was cut back by 3 bases and J by 5 bases. This CDR3 comprises 14 residues. CDR1 is SGHDT, CDR2 YYEEEE, per germline. This chain's CDR3 is CASSSYDRDDEQYF. DNA for the CDR3: TGTGCCAGCAGCTCCTACGACAGGGACGACGAGCAGTACTTC. Based on the CDR3 plus reference TRBV5-6 and TRBJ2-7, the full variable domain is DAGVTQSPTHLIKTRGQQVTLRCSPKSGHDTVSWYQQALGQGPQFIFQYYEEEERQRGNFPDRFSGHQFPNYSSELNVNALLLGDSALYLCASSSYDRDDEQYFGPGTRLTVT.

V gene TRBV18 combines with J gene TRBJ1-6; maybe TRBD1 (6 bases). Germline V gene lookup returns CDR1 KGHSH and CDR2 LQKENI. V dropped 1 base and J dropped 8 bases, with 12 bases sitting between them. The CDR3 extends over 15 amino acids. CDR3 nucleotide sequence: TGTGCCAGCTCACCACGTGGGACAACGGATTCACCCCTCCACTTT. Its translation is CASSPRGTTDSPLHF. The full variable domain, in which reference TRBV18 and TRBJ1-6 provide the parts outside the CDR3, is NAGVMQNPRHLVRRRGQEARLRCSPMKGHSHVYWYRQLPEEGLKFMVYLQKENIIDESGMPKERFSAEFPKEGPSILRIQQVVRGDSAAYFCASSPRGTTDSPLHFGNGTRLTVT.

The chain combines TRBV10-3 with TRBJ1-5, with 8 bases matching TRBD1. CDR3 length: 13 residues. The trim removed 8 bases at V and 6 bases at J, leaving 6 bases unmatched. Germline V CDR1 and CDR2: ENHRY, SYGVKD. CDR3 region: CAISDRDGQPQHF. The CDR3 DNA follows: TGTGCCATCTCGGACAGGGATGGTCAGCCCCAGCATTTT.

The chain uses TRBV21-1 and TRBJ1-1; TRBD1, as called in the table, went unchecked against the DNA. TRBV21-1 represents a pseudogene. CDR3 length: 9 residues. In DNA form, the CDR3 reads TGTGCCGGGGCCACTGAAGCTTTCTTT. This sequence encodes CAGATEAFF.

This clone has only one observation. This chain links TRBV11-2 with TRBJ1-6, with D tentatively TRBD1 (6 bases). The V end lost 0 bases, the J end lost 9 bases, and 12 bases lay between the germline ends. The CDR3 loop spans 15 amino acids. CDR1 and CDR2 from the germline V gene are SGHAT and FQNNGV. As DNA, the CDR3 is TGTGCCAGCAGCTTAGAGGCGGGGGCAGCTTCACCCCTCCACTTT. Its translation: CASSLEAGAASPLHF.

This clone appeared once. V is TRBV18 and J is TRBJ1-1, with D perhaps TRBD1 (6 bases). Germline V gene data show CDR1 as KGHSH and CDR2 as LQKENI. The ends were cut back, 3 bases at V and 0 bases at J, with 14 bases in the middle. The CDR3 length is 16 residues. This chain's CDR3 is CASSPRGGGMNTEAFF. CDR3 nucleotide sequence: TGTGCCAGCTCACCCCGAGGGGGAGGGATGAACACTGAAGCTTTCTTT.

This chain joins TRBV7-8 and TRBJ1-2, with a tentative D call TRBD1 (6 bases). Germline-derived CDR1 and CDR2 are SGHVS and FQNEAQ. The CDR3 is made up of 15 amino acids. Between the trimmed V and J ends, which lost 3 bases and 4 bases, there was a span of 15 bases. This chain's CDR3 is CASSLGGASLYGYTF. CDR3 DNA sequence: TGTGCCAGCAGCTTGGGGGGGGCCTCCCTCTATGGCTACACCTTC.

The chain links TRBV3-1 (or the pseudogene TRBV3-2) to TRBJ1-4; no firm D call. V shed 6 bases and J shed 5 bases, with 13 bases lying between them. This CDR3 is 14 amino acids long. In germline, CDR1 is LGHDT, CDR2 YNNKEL (reference sequence). The CDR3 loop reads CASSFLNPNEKLFF. DNA of the CDR3: TGTGCCAGCAGTTTCCTAAACCCAAATGAAAAACTGTTTTTT.

CDR3 region: CASSFLLEETQYF. The CDR3 bases are TGTGCCAGCAGTTTTTTACTAGAAGAGACCCAGTACTTC. The rearrangement uses TRBV12-3 or TRBV12-4 and TRBJ2-5; D perhaps matches TRBD2 (5 bases). This CDR3 region has 13 residues. V lost 3 bases and J lost 3, with 8 bases in between.

A note on this clone: This same CDR3 is encoded by further DNA sequences in the sample. The chain is built from TRBV3-1 (or the pseudogene TRBV3-2) and TRBJ1-5; D possibly corresponds to TRBD1 (5 bases). This CDR3 contains 14 residues. Trimming removed 2 bases from V and 4 bases from J, with 9 bases in between. Per the germline V gene, CDR1 is LGHDT and CDR2 is YNNKEL (reference sequence). The CDR3 is CASSQTGGNQPQHF. CDR3 bases: TGTGCCAGCAGCCAAACGGGGGGGAATCAGCCCCAGCATTTT.

This chain links TRBV9 with TRBJ2-2, with D perhaps TRBD2 (7 bases). CDR1 is SGDLS, CDR2 YYNGEE, per germline. Trimming took 8 bases from V and 4 from J, leaving 15 bases between them. The CDR3 is 14 residues long. The CDR3 protein is CASRGAQATGELFF. The CDR3 nucleotides read TGTGCCAGTCGGGGGGCCCAAGCCACCGGGGAGCTGTTTTTT.